In this sample, the clone carrying this TCR beta chain turned up many times. Germline CDR1 SEHNR, CDR2 FQNEAQ (reference sequence). CDR3 length equals 14 residues. The V end lost 5 bases, the J end lost 1 base, and 11 bases lay between the germline ends. This record comes from a study of T cells in Graves' hyperthyroidism and ophthalmopathy. TCR beta CDR3 regions were amplified from RNA transcripts. HTBI primers were employed in a first-round RT-PCR of the TCR CDR3. TCRdb reanalysed the multiplex PCR reads using MiXCR and keeps one entry per CDR3 protein. The sample has hundreds of thousands of distinct CDR3 sequences, around 45% seen once; the top ten hold approximately 8.2%.

V is TRBV7-9 and J is TRBJ1-1; a weak D match, TRBD1 (5 bases). The TCR was taken from a woman between 18 and 29 years old with Graves' hyperthyroidism. The sequencing sample was made of peripheral blood or thyroid tissue (not recorded which). In DNA, the CDR3 is TGTGCCAGCAGCCCCCCGGGGACGAACACTGAAGCTTTCTTT. Residues: CASSPPGTNTEAFF.